Included here is one TCR beta chain sequence, with context. The record originates from a study of technical replicates of blood from several donors. This CDR3 is built from 16 residues. Trimming took off 2 bases at V and 0 bases at J, with 14 bases between the two ends. The germline V gene encodes CDR1 SGHTA and CDR2 FQGNSA. Only in-frame clones appear in the TCRdb table, and some are missing; sequencing was by immunoSEQ multiplex PCR. The profile shows around 60,000 clones, over 90% of them singletons. This chain connects TRBV7-2 to TRBJ2-7, with D tentatively TRBD2 (6 bases). The source material was PBMCs. The receptor's source is a human donor in good health. Some clones in this sample may be carry-over from other donors' samples. The CDR3 nucleotides read TGTGCCAGCAGCTTAATCGGGGACTTGGGCTCCTACGAGCAGTACTTC. Protein: CASSLIGDLGSYEQYF. Using reference TRBV7-2 and TRBJ2-7 for the parts outside the CDR3, the full variable domain is GAGVSQSPSNKVTEKGKDVELRCDPISGHTALYWYRQSLGQGLEFLIYFQGNSAPDKSGLPSDRFSAERTGGSVSTLTIQRTQQEDSAVYLCASSLIGDLGSYEQYFGPGTRLTVT.